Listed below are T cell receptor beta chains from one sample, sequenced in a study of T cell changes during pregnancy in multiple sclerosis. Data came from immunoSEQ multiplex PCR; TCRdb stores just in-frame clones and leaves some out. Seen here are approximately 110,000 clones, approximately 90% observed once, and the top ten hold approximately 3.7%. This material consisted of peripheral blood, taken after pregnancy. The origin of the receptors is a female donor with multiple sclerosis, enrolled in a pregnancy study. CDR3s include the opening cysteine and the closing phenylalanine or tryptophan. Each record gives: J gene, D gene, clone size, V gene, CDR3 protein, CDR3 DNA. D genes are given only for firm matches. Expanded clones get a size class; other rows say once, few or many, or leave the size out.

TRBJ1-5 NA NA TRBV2 CASSVGTIQPQHF TGTGCCAGCAGCGTAGGGACAATCCAGCCCCAGCATTTT
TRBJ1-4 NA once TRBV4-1 CASSQRGATLQSNEKLFF TGCGCCAGCAGCCAACGGGGGGCCACCCTCCAATCGAATGAAAAACTGTTTTTT
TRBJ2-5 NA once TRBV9 CASSFRTGYQETQYF TGTGCCAGCAGCTTTAGGACGGGGTACCAAGAGACCCAGTACTTC
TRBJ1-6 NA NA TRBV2 CASSDDGAGSPLHF TGTGCCAGCAGTGACGATGGGGCGGGGTCACCCCTCCACTTT
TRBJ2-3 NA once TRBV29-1 CSVAQGQDTQYF TGCAGCGTTGCTCAGGGGCAAGATACGCAGTATTTT
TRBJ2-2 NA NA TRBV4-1 CASSQTPGVGSSTGELFF TGCGCCAGCAGCCAAACCCCGGGAGTCGGCTCAAGCACCGGGGAGCTGTTTTTT
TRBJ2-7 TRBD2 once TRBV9 CASSALGGSSYEQYF TGTGCCAGCAGCGCCCTCGGCGGGAGCTCCTACGAGCAGTACTTC
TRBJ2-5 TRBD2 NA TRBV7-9 CASCRFQRGVQETQYF TGTGCCAGCTGTCGGTTCCAACGGGGGGTTCAAGAGACCCAGTACTTC
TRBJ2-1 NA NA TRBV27 CASGGARGNEQFF TGTGCCAGCGGGGGCGCCCGGGGCAATGAGCAGTTCTTC
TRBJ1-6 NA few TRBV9 CASSRGGEAYNSPLHF TGTGCCAGCTCCAGAGGGGGGGAGGCCTATAATTCACCCCTCCACTTT
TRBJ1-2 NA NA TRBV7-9 CASSLAAGLSGYTF TGTGCCAGCAGCTTAGCCGCAGGGCTCTCGGGCTACACCTTC
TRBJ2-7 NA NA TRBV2 CASSVHEQYF TGTGCCAGCTCCGTCCACGAGCAGTACTTC
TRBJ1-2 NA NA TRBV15 CATSTNTKGGYGYTF TGTGCCACCAGCACAAACACCAAGGGGGGGTATGGCTACACCTTC
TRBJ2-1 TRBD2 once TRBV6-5 CASSKLAGTGNEQFF TGTGCCAGCAGTAAACTAGCGGGGACAGGCAATGAGCAGTTCTTC
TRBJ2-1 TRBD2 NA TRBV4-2 CASSQGYSGGLKNEQFF TGTGCCAGCAGCCAGGGGTATAGCGGGGGTCTTAAGAATGAGCAGTTCTTC
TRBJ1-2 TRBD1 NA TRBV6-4 CASSESAGQGAAGHGYTF TGTGCCAGCAGTGAGAGTGCGGGACAGGGGGCAGCTGGGCACGGCTACACCTTC
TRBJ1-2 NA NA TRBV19 CASREEQGRGYGYTF TGTGCCAGTAGAGAAGAACAGGGCCGTGGCTATGGCTACACCTTC
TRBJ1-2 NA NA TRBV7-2 CASSLNSGAEGYTF TGTGCCAGCAGCTTAAATTCAGGGGCGGAAGGCTACACCTTC
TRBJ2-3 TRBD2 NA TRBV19 CASSTRGGDDTQYF TGTGCCAGTAGTACGCGGGGGGGGGACGATACGCAGTATTTT
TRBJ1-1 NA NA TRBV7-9 CASSLRSGDPEAFF TGTGCCAGCAGCTTACGTTCGGGGGACCCTGAAGCTTTCTTT
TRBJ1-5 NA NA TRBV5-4 CASSFGGRGGNQPQHF TGTGCCAGCAGCTTTGGGGGGAGAGGTGGCAATCAGCCCCAGCATTTT
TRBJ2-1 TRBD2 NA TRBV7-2 CASSPTGLAGGLVEQFF TGTGCCAGCAGCCCGACGGGACTAGCGGGGGGCTTAGTCGAGCAGTTCTTC
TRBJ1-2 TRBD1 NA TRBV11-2 CASSGGPGTGVPFRGYTF TGTGCCAGCAGCGGGGGCCCCGGGACAGGGGTTCCCTTTCGGGGCTACACCTTC
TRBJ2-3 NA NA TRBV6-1 CASSESQTRTDTQYF TGTGCCAGCAGTGAATCCCAGACTCGCACAGATACGCAGTATTTT
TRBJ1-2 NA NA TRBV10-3 CAISGTPQGSYGYTF TGTGCCATCAGCGGAACTCCACAGGGTTCCTATGGCTACACCTTC
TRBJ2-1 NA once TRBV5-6 CASSLVPSEQFF TGTGCCAGCAGCCTGGTGCCCAGTGAGCAGTTCTTC
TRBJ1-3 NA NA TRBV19 CGASSGNTIYF TGTGGCGCCTCTTCGGGAAACACCATATATTTT
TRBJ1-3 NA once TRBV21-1 CASSSQGALGFSGNTIYF TGTGCCAGCAGCAGCCAAGGGGCCCTAGGGTTCTCTGGAAACACCATATATTTT
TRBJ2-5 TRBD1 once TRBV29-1 CSVGGPGTGQETQYF TGCAGCGTTGGAGGCCCCGGGACAGGGCAAGAGACCCAGTACTTC
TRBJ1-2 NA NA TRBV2 CASSARDSGYTF TGTGCCAGCAGTGCCAGGGATAGCGGCTACACCTTC
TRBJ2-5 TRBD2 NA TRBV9 CASSAGGLAGETQYF TGTGCCAGCAGCGCGGGGGGACTAGCGGGGGAGACCCAGTACTTC
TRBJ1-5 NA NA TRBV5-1 CASSPDVAGAGSNQPQHF TGCGCCAGCAGCCCCGACGTGGCAGGGGCCGGTAGCAATCAGCCCCAGCATTTT
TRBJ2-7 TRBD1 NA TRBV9 CASSVGDRVYEQYF TGTGCCAGCAGCGTAGGGGACAGGGTATACGAGCAGTACTTC
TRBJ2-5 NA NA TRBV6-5 CASTRAETQYF TGTGCCAGCACCAGGGCTGAGACCCAGTACTTC
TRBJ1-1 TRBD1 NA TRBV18 CASSPGTDMNTEAFF TGTGCCAGCTCACCAGGGACAGACATGAACACTGAAGCTTTCTTT
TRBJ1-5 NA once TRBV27 CASSKSNQPQHF TGTGCCAGCAGTAAATCAAATCAGCCCCAGCATTTT
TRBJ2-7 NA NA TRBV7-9 CASSLEPGAGEQYF TGTGCCAGCAGCTTAGAACCGGGAGCGGGCGAGCAGTACTTC
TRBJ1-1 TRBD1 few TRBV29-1 CSVGEGAYTEAFF TGCAGCGTTGGAGAGGGGGCATACACTGAAGCTTTCTTT
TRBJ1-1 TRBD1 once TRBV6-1 CASSEAHRGSEAFF TGTGCCAGCAGTGAAGCTCACAGGGGCTCTGAAGCTTTCTTT
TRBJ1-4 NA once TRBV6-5 CASSYSVDWNNEKLFF TGTGCCAGCAGTTACTCCGTGGACTGGAATAATGAAAAACTGTTTTTT
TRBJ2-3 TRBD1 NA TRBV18 CASSPQGASTDTQYF TGTGCCAGCTCACCACAGGGGGCTAGCACAGATACGCAGTATTTT
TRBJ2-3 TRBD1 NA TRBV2 CASSDQRQGADTQYF TGTGCCAGCAGTGACCAAAGACAGGGGGCTGATACGCAGTATTTT
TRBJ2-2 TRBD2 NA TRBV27 CASRARGGYSLTNTGELFF TGTGCCAGCAGAGCTCGGGGGGGCTACTCTCTCACGAACACCGGGGAGCTGTTTTTT
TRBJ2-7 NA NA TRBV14 CASSQDWGLVSFEQYF TGTGCCAGCAGCCAAGATTGGGGGCTAGTAAGCTTCGAGCAGTACTTC
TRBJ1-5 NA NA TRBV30 CAWRSWQGNQPQHF TGTGCCTGGAGGAGTTGGCAGGGCAATCAGCCCCAGCATTTT
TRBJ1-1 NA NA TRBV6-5 CAANQGPGAFF TGTGCCGCCAACCAGGGCCCCGGAGCTTTCTTT
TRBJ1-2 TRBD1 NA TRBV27 CASSAVGTGILAGYYGYTF TGTGCCAGCAGCGCCGTCGGGACAGGGATTCTGGCCGGCTATTATGGCTACACCTTC
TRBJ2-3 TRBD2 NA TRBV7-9 CASSRATSGGGTDTQYF TGTGCCAGCAGCCGCGCCACTAGCGGGGGAGGCACAGATACGCAGTATTTT
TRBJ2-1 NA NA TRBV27 CASSASGTHNEQFF TGTGCCAGCAGTGCATCCGGGACTCACAATGAGCAGTTCTTC